The clone carrying this T cell receptor beta chain was observed a handful of times. Germline CDR1 and CDR2: SGHRS and YFSETQ. This CDR3 spans 14 amino acids. Trimming left V 2 bases short and J 1 base short, with 9 bases between. This specimen comes from a study of shared clonotypes between healthy human individuals. The table came from immunoSEQ multiplex PCR; TCRdb's copy has only in-frame clones and leaves some out. The sample contains 2 million to 2.5 million clones, about 90% of which appear only once. The sample was naive CD4+ T cells from PBMCs. Subset denoted: CD45RA+ positively selected. V and J are TRBV5-1 and TRBJ1-1, with D unclear. This clonotype was obtained from a man younger than 35 in good health. Some clones in this sample may be carry-over from other donors' samples. The CDR3 sequence: CASSLPPGNTEAFF. The CDR3 nucleotides read TGCGCCAGCAGCTTACCTCCGGGGAACACTGAAGCTTTCTTT. Together with reference TRBV5-1 and TRBJ1-1, the CDR3 gives the full variable domain: KAGVTQTPRYLIKTRGQQVTLSCSPISGHRSVSWYQQTPGQGLQFLFEYFSETQRNKGNFPGRFSGRQFSNSRSEMNVSTLELGDSALYLCASSLPPGNTEAFFGQGTRLTVV.